This TCR beta chain was obtained from a study of cytomegalovirus exposure and HLA in healthy donors. PCR primers comprised 60 Vbeta and 13 Jbeta primers. Repertoires were generated with immunoSEQ multiplex PCR, while TCRdb's copy carries only in-frame clones and drops some. The repertoire has about 140,000 clones, approximately 82% of them found once; the top ten carry more than 2.5%. The CDR3 is 16 residues long. V lost 1 base and J lost 4; bases outside the gene matches: 5. The germline V gene has CDR1 MDHEN and CDR2 SYDVKM. This chain joins TRBV28 and TRBJ2-2; 8 positions match TRBD2. The specimen was PBMCs. The sequence was obtained from a man aged 18 to 29 in good health and CMV-seropositive. The CDR3 DNA is TGTGCCAGCAGTTTATTGGCGGGAGGAAGCACCGGGGAGCTGTTTTTT. This codes for CASSLLAGGSTGELFF.